These T cell receptor beta chains were read from a single sample in a study of OX40 agonist ivuxolimab in advanced cancers. Assay used: immunoSEQ multiplex PCR; TCRdb lists only in-frame clones, some missing. This table has 98,000 or so clones, 89% appearing once. Sequenced here: CD4+ or CD8+ T cells sorted from blood, sampled in a trial of the OX40 agonist ivuxolimab. The receptor source for this set is an adult with an advanced solid tumor such as melanoma, head and neck, liver or kidney cancer. The CDR3 runs from the conserved cysteine through the conserved F or W. Fields, in order: CDR3 length, J gene, clone size, D gene, V gene, CDR3 DNA, CDR3 protein. A D gene is named only where the DNA matches it firmly. Size is omitted from some rows. Given values are once, few, many or a class for expanded clones.

>15|TRBJ2-1|NA|NA|TRBV28
TGTGCCAGCAGTTTATTGGGTGAGGGAGACAATGAGCAGTTCTTC
CASSLLGEGDNEQFF
>11|TRBJ2-7|NA|NA|TRBV25-1
TGTGCCAGCAGTGCCGGGTCATGGGGGTACTTC
CASSAGSWGYF
>13|TRBJ1-4|NA|NA|TRBV5-5
TGTGCCAGCAGCTTGATGGGACGGGAAAAACTGTTTTTT
CASSLMGREKLFF
>13|TRBJ1-2|NA|NA|TRBV6-5
TGTGCCAGCTGCCCCGCGGAGAACTATGGCTACACCTTC
CASCPAENYGYTF
>13|TRBJ1-2|NA|NA|TRBV11-2
TGTGCCAGCAGCTTAGACAGTAACTATGGCTACACCTTC
CASSLDSNYGYTF
>16|TRBJ1-1|once|NA|TRBV5-1
TGCGCCAGCAGCTTGAAGGCGGGACGGATGAACACTGAAGCTTTCTTT
CASSLKAGRMNTEAFF
>16|TRBJ1-3|NA|NA|TRBV18
TGTGCCAGCTCACCCACTACAGTTCCCTCTGGAAACACCATATATTTT
CASSPTTVPSGNTIYF
>15|TRBJ1-5|few|NA|TRBV15
TGTGCCACCAGCAGAGATTCCCGGGACAATCAGCCCCAGCATTTT
CATSRDSRDNQPQHF
>12|TRBJ2-3|NA|NA|TRBV25-1
TGTGCCAGCAGTGGGAACACAGATACGCAGTATTTT
CASSGNTDTQYF
>13|TRBJ1-5|NA|TRBD1|TRBV7-2
TGTGCCAGCAGCCAGGACAGGGTTAAGCCCCAGCATTTT
CASSQDRVKPQHF
>15|TRBJ1-1|NA|NA|TRBV25-1
TGTGCCAGCAGTGAATGGGGCGGGATTGACACTGAAGCTTTCTTT
CASSEWGGIDTEAFF
>13|TRBJ2-3|NA|NA|TRBV25-1
TGTGCCAGCAGTGAGTATGGGCATGCTACGCAGTATTTT
CASSEYGHATQYF
>13|TRBJ2-7|NA|NA|TRBV11-3
TGTGCCAGCAGCCCCGGGCGAGAGGGCGAGCAGTACTTC
CASSPGREGEQYF
>19|TRBJ2-5|once|TRBD2|TRBV15
TGTGCCACCAGCAGAGATTGGGGACTAGCGGGGGGGCTAAGGGAGACCCAGTACTTC
CATSRDWGLAGGLRETQYF
>12|TRBJ1-2|NA|NA|TRBV28
TGTGCCAGCAGTTTCTGGCAGAGTGGCTACACCTTC
CASSFWQSGYTF
>12|TRBJ2-7|once|NA|TRBV28
TGTGCCAGCAGTTCTAGGTGGAACGAGCAGTACTTC
CASSSRWNEQYF
>11|TRBJ2-7|NA|NA|TRBV28
TGTGCCAGCAGTTCTCCAACCGAGCAGTACTTC
CASSSPTEQYF
>13|TRBJ2-7|NA|NA|TRBV7-6
TGTGCCAGCAGCTCCTATACAGGGTACGAGCAGTACTTC
CASSSYTGYEQYF
>11|TRBJ2-5|NA|NA|TRBV29-1
TGCAGCGAAGGACATCGCGAGACCCAGTACTTC
CSEGHRETQYF
>14|TRBJ2-6|NA|NA|TRBV7-3
TGTGCCAGCAGCTTAGGATCTGGGGCCAACGTCCTGACTTTC
CASSLGSGANVLTF
>15|TRBJ1-4|NA|TRBD1|TRBV7-9
TGTGCCAGCAGCTTGGGGACAGCCTTTGGTGAAAAACTGTTTTTT
CASSLGTAFGEKLFF
>13|TRBJ1-2|NA|TRBD1|TRBV9
TGTGCCAGCAGCGTAGACAGGGGGCATGGCTACACCTTC
CASSVDRGHGYTF
>14|TRBJ2-2|NA|TRBD1|TRBV2
TGTGCCAGCAGTCTCGACAGGGGGACCGGGGAGCTGTTTTTT
CASSLDRGTGELFF
>16|TRBJ2-1|NA|TRBD2|TRBV19
TGTGCCAGTAGTATAGAGGCTAGCGGGAGGTTCAATGAGCAGTTCTTC
CASSIEASGRFNEQFF
>13|TRBJ2-2|NA|NA|TRBV19
TGTGCCAGTAGTACTAACCGGGGCGGGGAGCTGTTTTTT
CASSTNRGGELFF
>15|TRBJ2-1|NA|TRBD1|TRBV11-2
TGTGCCAGCAGCTTTGGACAGGGATCCTACAATGAGCAGTTCTTC
CASSFGQGSYNEQFF
>12|TRBJ2-5|NA|NA|TRBV18
TGTGCCAGCTCACCGGGTAGAGAGACCCAGTACTTC
CASSPGRETQYF
>13|TRBJ1-1|NA|NA|TRBV28
TGTGCCAGCAGTCGAGCCATGAACACTGAAGCTTTCTTT
CASSRAMNTEAFF
>12|TRBJ2-4|NA|TRBD1|TRBV30
TGTGCCTGGAAGGGGGCGGTTGCCATTCAGTACTTC
CAWKGAVAIQYF
>17|TRBJ2-1|NA|TRBD1|TRBV9
TGTGCCAGCAGCGTCGACCTCGGACAGGGGATCCACAATGAGCAGTTCTTC
CASSVDLGQGIHNEQFF
>15|TRBJ1-5|NA|TRBD1|TRBV27
TGTGCCAGCAGTTTCGGTACAGGGGGCAATCAGCCCCAGCATTTT
CASSFGTGGNQPQHF
>16|TRBJ1-2|NA|TRBD1|TRBV28
TGTGCCAGCACTCTCCTTGCGGGACAGGGCCCATATGGCTACACCTTC
CASTLLAGQGPYGYTF
>15|TRBJ1-5|NA|TRBD1|TRBV7-2
TGTGCCAGCAGGCGCGAGGACAGGCCGAATCAGCCCCAGCATTTT
CASRREDRPNQPQHF
>16|TRBJ2-7|NA|TRBD2|TRBV4-3
TGCGCCAGCAGCCAAGGGATTTCGGGCGGCGGGAGTAAGAAGTACTTC
CASSQGISGGGSKKYF
>14|TRBJ2-7|NA|NA|TRBV7-2
TGTGCCAGCAGCTTCGGGACACAGACTTACGAGCAGTACTTC
CASSFGTQTYEQYF
>14|TRBJ2-1|NA|TRBD2|TRBV7-9
TGTGCCAGCCGCCTAGCGGGAGGGTTTAATGAGCAGTTCTTC
CASRLAGGFNEQFF
>15|TRBJ1-2|NA|NA|TRBV4-3
TGCGCCAGCAGCCAAGAGTGGGATTCGGACTATGGCTACACCTTC
CASSQEWDSDYGYTF